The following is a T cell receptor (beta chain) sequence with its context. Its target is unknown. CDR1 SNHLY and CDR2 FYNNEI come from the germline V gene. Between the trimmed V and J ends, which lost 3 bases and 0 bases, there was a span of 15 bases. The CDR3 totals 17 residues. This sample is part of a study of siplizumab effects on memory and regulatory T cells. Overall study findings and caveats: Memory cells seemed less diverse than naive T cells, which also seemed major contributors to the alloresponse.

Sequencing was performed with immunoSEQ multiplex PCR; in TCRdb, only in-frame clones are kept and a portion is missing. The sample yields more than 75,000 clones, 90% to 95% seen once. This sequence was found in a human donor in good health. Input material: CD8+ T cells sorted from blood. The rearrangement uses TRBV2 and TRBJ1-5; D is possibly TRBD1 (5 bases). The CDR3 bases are TGTGCCAGCAGTGATACACCTCAGGGTTATAGCAATCAGCCCCAGCATTTT. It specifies CASSDTPQGYSNQPQHF.